This TCR beta chain was recorded in a study of T cells in Graves' hyperthyroidism and ophthalmopathy. The study based diagnoses on clinical symptoms, serum thyroxine and TRAb, thyroid ultrasound and orbital computed tomography. An approximately 10 ml volume of fresh peripheral blood provided the PBMCs. The CDR3 runs to 13 residues. Losses at the gene ends were 4 bases for V and 6 bases for J; bases not matched to a gene: 5. The germline V gene encodes CDR1 SNHLY and CDR2 FYNNEI. Amplified TCR beta CDR3 regions came from RNA transcripts. HTBI primers were employed in a first-round RT-PCR of the TCR CDR3. Each CDR3 protein is one row after TCRdb ran MiXCR on the multiplex PCR reads. The repertoire holds 490,000 or so distinct CDR3 sequences, around 15% seen once, with roughly 29% in the top ten.

Material for sequencing was blood. The chain carries TRBV2 and TRBJ2-7; 8 bases agree with TRBD2. The source of this sequence is a woman aged 25 to 39 with Graves' ophthalmopathy. CDR3 sequence (DNA): TGTGCCAGCAGTGGGGGACTAGGATCCGAGCAGTACTTC. Protein sequence: CASSGGLGSEQYF. Filled out from reference TRBV2 and TRBJ2-7, the complete variable domain reads EPEVTQTPSHQVTQMGQEVILRCVPISNHLYFYWYRQILGQKVEFLVSFYNNEISEKSEIFDDQFSVERPDGSNFTLKIRSTKLEDSAMYFCASSGGLGSEQYFGPGTRLTVT.